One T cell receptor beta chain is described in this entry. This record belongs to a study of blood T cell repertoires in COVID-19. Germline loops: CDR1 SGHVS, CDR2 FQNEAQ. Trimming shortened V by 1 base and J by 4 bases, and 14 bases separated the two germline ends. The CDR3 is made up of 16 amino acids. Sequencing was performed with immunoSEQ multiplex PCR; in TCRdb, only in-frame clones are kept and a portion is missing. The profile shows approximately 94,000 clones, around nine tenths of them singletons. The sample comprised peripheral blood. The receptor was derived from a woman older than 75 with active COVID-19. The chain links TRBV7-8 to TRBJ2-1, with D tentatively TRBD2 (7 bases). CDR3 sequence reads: CASSLGGGGGYNEQFF. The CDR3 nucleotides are TGTGCCAGCAGCTTAGGGGGAGGGGGAGGTTACAATGAGCAGTTCTTC.